A single TCR beta chain is shown here with its context. Its target is not known. Expressed TCRB transcripts were sequenced, since all the RNA that had been isolated was reverse transcribed. Sequencing used immunoSEQ multiplex PCR; TCRdb keeps in-frame clones, though not all of them. This sample has 120,000 to 150,000 clones; around an eighth occur once, and the top ten carry about 1.3%. This sample was included in a study of beta chain features in type 1 diabetes. Study overall: The patient and healthy donor groups were comparable for age, gender and cell yields. Study-wide results and caveats: All four CD4+ subsets of Type 1 diabetes patients contained TCRB CDR3s that were moderately but significantly shorter.

The length of the CDR3 is 13 residues. V trimming: 7 bases; J trimming: 7 bases; junction bases outside the gene matches: 7. Germline CDR1 SEHNR, CDR2 FQNEAQ (reference sequence). The TCR comes from a young man with type 1 diabetes. J is TRBJ2-1 and V is TRBV7-9; 7 nucleotides align to TRBD2. Specimen: central memory CD4+ T cells from blood. CDR3 bases: TGTGCCAGCATCCTAGGGGAGGGGAATGAGCAGTTCTTC. Its protein is CASILGEGNEQFF.